The 10 T cell receptor beta chains below come from one sample, sequenced in a study of cytomegalovirus exposure and HLA in healthy donors. With 60 Vbeta and 13 Jbeta primers, the PCR was carried out. Sequenced by immunoSEQ multiplex PCR; TCRdb stores in-frame clones only, minus some. This sample has over 150,000 clones; around 80% occur once, and the top ten carry approximately 1.5%. The sequenced material came from PBMCs. The receptors were gathered from a woman under 40 in good health and CMV-seropositive.

CDR3 sequence reads: CASSSGYYGYTF. As DNA, the CDR3 is TGCGCCAGCAGCTCGGGGTACTATGGCTACACCTTC. This chain joins TRBV5-1 and TRBJ1-2; D unresolved. The CDR3 sequence is 12 residues long. Trimming removed 3 bases at V and 3 bases at J, with 6 bases between. Germline values: CDR1 SGHRS, CDR2 YFSETQ.

This clone has a single count. The chain joins TRBV7-6 to TRBJ2-7, with D possibly being TRBD2 (5 bases). CDR3 length: 13 amino acids. In germline, CDR1 is SGHVS, CDR2 FNYEAQ. The V end lost 2 bases, the J end lost 5 bases, and 10 bases lay between the germline ends. CDR3 in amino acids: CASSLNPGDEQYF. CDR3 nucleotides: TGTGCCAGCAGCTTAAATCCCGGGGACGAGCAGTACTTC.

The chain uses TRBV7-4 and TRBJ1-3; the match to TRBD1 covers 7 bases. The CDR3 has 17 residues. J lost 4 bases, V lost 2 bases, and 11 bases had no gene match. Germline V CDR1 and CDR2: SGHVT, SQSDAQ. CDR3 residues: CASSLRVEGAFGNTIYF. The CDR3 nucleotides are TGTGCCAGCAGCTTAAGGGTAGAGGGGGCTTTCGGAAACACCATATATTTT.

The chain combines TRBV6-1 with TRBJ2-1; possibly TRBD1 for D (5 bases). Germline loops: CDR1 MNHNS, CDR2 SASEGT. The CDR3 covers 12 residues. Trimming left V 7 bases short and J 3 bases short, with 7 bases between. As DNA, the CDR3 is TGTGCCAGCAATACAGGCTACAATGAGCAGTTCTTC. Translation gives CASNTGYNEQFF.

The chain links TRBV6-5 to TRBJ1-2; TRBD1 aligns across 7 bases. The germline gives CDR1 MNHEY, CDR2 SVGAGI. CDR3 length equals 13 residues. Trimming at V came to 6 bases and at J to 7 bases, leaving 8 bases not matched to a gene. CDR3 residues: CASSLQGTSGYTF. CDR3 nucleotides: TGTGCCAGCAGCTTACAGGGGACTAGTGGCTACACCTTC.

The chain has TRBV5-6 and TRBJ1-4; no definite D call. V dropped 2 bases and J dropped 0 bases, with 11 bases sitting between them. Germline loops: CDR1 SGHDT, CDR2 YYEEEE. The CDR3 is 16 amino acids. The CDR3 loop reads CASSLGGPTTNEKLFF. CDR3 coding DNA: TGTGCCAGCAGCTTAGGAGGTCCCACAACTAATGAAAAACTGTTTTTT.

The rearrangement joins TRBV11-2 to TRBJ2-2; 8 bases fit TRBD2. The CDR3 sequence is 17 residues long. V shed 5 bases and J 5 bases; nucleotides not matched to a gene: 13. CDR1 SGHAT and CDR2 FQNNGV come from the germline V gene. As DNA, the CDR3 is TGTGCCAGCAGCCCCAGCCCAGGTTTAGCGGGGACCGGGGAGCTGTTTTTT. Translated: CASSPSPGLAGTGELFF.

This chain joins TRBV27 and TRBJ2-3; the match to TRBD1 covers 8 bases. Trimming at V came to 3 bases and at J to 3 bases, leaving 2 bases not matched to a gene. Germline lookup yields CDR1 MNHEY and CDR2 SMNVEV (reference sequence). The CDR3 totals 14 residues. The CDR3 coding sequence is TGTGCCAGCAGTTTGGACAGGGCAACAGATACGCAGTATTTT. Its translation is CASSLDRATDTQYF.

This chain connects TRBV18 to TRBJ2-4; 9 positions agree with TRBD1. The V gene's germline CDR1 is KGHSH and CDR2 LQKENI. The junction had 9 bases not matched to a gene; V was cut back by 2 bases and J by 7 bases. This CDR3 has 16 residues. The CDR3 sequence is CASSPVTGGSGNIQYF. The CDR3 coding sequence is TGTGCCAGCTCACCAGTAACAGGGGGCTCGGGGAACATTCAGTACTTC.

This rearrangement joins TRBV28 to TRBJ2-7; 8 bases map to TRBD1. Germline CDR1 is MDHEN and CDR2 is SYDVKM. Germline trimming cut 5 bases from V and 7 bases from J; bases unmatched to any gene: 10. The CDR3 length is 14 residues. The CDR3 region is CASSPRDRPWEQYF. The CDR3 DNA is TGTGCCAGCAGTCCAAGGGACAGGCCCTGGGAGCAGTACTTC.